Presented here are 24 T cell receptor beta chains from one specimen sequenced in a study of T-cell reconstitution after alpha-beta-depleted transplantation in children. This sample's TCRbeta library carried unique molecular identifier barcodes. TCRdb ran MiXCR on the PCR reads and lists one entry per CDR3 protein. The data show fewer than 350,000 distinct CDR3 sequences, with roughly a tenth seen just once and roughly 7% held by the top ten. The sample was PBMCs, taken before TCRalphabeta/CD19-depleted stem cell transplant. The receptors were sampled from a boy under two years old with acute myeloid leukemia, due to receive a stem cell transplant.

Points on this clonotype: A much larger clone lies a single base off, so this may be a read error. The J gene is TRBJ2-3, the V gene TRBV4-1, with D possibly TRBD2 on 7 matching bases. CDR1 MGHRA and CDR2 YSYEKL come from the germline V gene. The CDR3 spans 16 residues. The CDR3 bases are TGCGCCAGCAGCCAAGTTCCGGGGGGCCGCACAGATACGCGGTATTTT. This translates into CASSQVPGGRTDTRYF.

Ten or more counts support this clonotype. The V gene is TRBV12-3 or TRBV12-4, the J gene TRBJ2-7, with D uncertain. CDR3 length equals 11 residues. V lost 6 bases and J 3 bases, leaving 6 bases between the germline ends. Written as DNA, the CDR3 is TGTGCCAGCAGACTCTACTACGAGCAGTACTTC. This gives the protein CASRLYYEQYF.

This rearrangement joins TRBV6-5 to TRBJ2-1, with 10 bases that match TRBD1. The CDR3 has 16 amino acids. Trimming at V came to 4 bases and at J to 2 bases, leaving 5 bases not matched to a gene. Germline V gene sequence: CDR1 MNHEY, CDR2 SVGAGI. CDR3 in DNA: TGTGCCAGCAGTTCGGCCGGGACAGGGGCCTACAATGAGCAGTTCTTC. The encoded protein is CASSSAGTGAYNEQFF.

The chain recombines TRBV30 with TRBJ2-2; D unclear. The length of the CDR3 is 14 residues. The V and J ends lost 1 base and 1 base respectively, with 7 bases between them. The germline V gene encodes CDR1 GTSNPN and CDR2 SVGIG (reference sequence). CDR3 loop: CAWSGAVNTGELFF. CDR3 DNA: TGTGCCTGGAGTGGGGCTGTGAACACCGGGGAGCTGTTTTTT.

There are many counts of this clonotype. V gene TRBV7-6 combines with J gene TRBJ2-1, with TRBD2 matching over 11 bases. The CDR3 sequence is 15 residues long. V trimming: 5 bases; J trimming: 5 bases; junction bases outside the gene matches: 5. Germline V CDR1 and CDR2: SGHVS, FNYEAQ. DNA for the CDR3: TGTGCCAGCAGCCGAGGGACTAGCGGAAACAATGAGCAGTTCTTC. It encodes CASSRGTSGNNEQFF.

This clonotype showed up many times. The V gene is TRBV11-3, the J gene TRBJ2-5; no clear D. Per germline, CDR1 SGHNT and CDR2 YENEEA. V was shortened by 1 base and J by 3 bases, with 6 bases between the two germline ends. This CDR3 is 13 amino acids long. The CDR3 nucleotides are TGTGCCAGCAGCTTAGCGGCAAAAGAGACCCAGTACTTC. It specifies CASSLAAKETQYF.

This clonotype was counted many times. The CDR3 DNA reads as TGCGCCAGCAGCTTGGAGTCCAGAGGGCTGTTTTTT. Protein: CASSLESRGLFF. The chain uses TRBV5-1 and TRBJ2-2; unclear D gene. Trimming removed 0 bases from V and 13 bases from J, with 10 bases in between. The germline gives CDR1 SGHRS, CDR2 YFSETQ. The CDR3 has 12 residues.

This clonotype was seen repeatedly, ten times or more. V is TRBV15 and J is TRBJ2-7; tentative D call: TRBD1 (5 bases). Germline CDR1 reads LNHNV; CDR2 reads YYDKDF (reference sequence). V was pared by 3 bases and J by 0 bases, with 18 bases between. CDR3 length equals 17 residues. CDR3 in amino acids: CATSSGETDSSSYEQYF. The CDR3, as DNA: TGTGCCACCAGCAGTGGAGAGACAGATTCAAGCTCCTACGAGCAGTACTTC.

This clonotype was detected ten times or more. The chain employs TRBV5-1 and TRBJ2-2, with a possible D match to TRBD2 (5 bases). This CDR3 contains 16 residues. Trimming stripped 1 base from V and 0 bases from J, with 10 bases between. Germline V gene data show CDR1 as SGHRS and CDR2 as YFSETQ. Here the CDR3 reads CASSLPSFANTGELFF. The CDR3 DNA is TGCGCCAGCAGCTTGCCTAGCTTCGCGAACACCGGGGAGCTGTTTTTT. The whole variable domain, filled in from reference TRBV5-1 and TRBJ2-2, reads KAGVTQTPRYLIKTRGQQVTLSCSPISGHRSVSWYQQTPGQGLQFLFEYFSETQRNKGNFPGRFSGRQFSNSRSEMNVSTLELGDSALYLCASSLPSFANTGELFFGEGSRLTVL.

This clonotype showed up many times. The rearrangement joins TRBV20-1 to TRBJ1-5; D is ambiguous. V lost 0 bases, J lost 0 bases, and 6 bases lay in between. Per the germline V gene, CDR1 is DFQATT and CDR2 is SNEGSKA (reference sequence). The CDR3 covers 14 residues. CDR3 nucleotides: TGCAGTGCTAGAGAACACCTTAGCAATCAGCCCCAGCATTTT. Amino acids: CSAREHLSNQPQHF.

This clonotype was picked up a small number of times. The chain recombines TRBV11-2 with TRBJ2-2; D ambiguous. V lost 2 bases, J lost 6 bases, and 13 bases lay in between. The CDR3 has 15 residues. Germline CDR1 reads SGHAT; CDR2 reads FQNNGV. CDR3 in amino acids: CASSLMAGLAGELFF. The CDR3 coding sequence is TGTGCCAGCAGCTTAATGGCTGGGCTTGCCGGGGAGCTGTTTTTT.

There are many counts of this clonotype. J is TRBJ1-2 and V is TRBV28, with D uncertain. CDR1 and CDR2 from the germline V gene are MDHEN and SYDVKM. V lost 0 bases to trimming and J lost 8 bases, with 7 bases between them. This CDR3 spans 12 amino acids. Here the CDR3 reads CASSLWLFGYTF. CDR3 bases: TGTGCCAGCAGTTTATGGTTGTTCGGCTACACCTTC.

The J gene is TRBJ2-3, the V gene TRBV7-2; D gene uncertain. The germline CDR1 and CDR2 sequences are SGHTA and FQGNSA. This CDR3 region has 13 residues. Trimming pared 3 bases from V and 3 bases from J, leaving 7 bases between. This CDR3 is CASSFWLTDTQYF. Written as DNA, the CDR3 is TGTGCCAGCAGCTTTTGGCTGACAGATACGCAGTATTTT.

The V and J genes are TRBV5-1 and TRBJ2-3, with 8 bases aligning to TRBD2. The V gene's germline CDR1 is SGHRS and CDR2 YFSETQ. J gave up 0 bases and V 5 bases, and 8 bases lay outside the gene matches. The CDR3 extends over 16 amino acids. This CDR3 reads CASRYASGGSTDTQYF. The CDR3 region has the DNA TGCGCCAGCAGATATGCCTCGGGGGGGAGCACAGATACGCAGTATTTT. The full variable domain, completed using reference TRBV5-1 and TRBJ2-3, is KAGVTQTPRYLIKTRGQQVTLSCSPISGHRSVSWYQQTPGQGLQFLFEYFSETQRNKGNFPGRFSGRQFSNSRSEMNVSTLELGDSALYLCASRYASGGSTDTQYFGPGTRLTVL.

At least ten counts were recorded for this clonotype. The CDR3 sequence: CAISRDKSTDTQYF. For the CDR3, the DNA is TGTGCCATCAGTCGGGACAAGAGCACAGATACGCAGTATTTT. J is TRBJ2-3 and V is TRBV10-3; tentatively, D is TRBD1 (6 bases). The CDR3 has 14 amino acids. The germline gives CDR1 ENHRY, CDR2 SYGVKD. With 5 bases removed from V and 0 bases from J, the gap between germline ends came to 9 bases.

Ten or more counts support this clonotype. The CDR3 bases are TGCAGTGCTAGAGTCACCGGGGACCAGCCCCAGCATTTT. Translation gives CSARVTGDQPQHF. The genes are TRBV20-1 and TRBJ1-5; weak D call: TRBD1 (5 bases). The germline gives CDR1 DFQATT, CDR2 SNEGSKA (reference sequence). Trimming took off 1 base at V and 7 bases at J, with 11 bases between the two ends. The CDR3 spans 13 residues.

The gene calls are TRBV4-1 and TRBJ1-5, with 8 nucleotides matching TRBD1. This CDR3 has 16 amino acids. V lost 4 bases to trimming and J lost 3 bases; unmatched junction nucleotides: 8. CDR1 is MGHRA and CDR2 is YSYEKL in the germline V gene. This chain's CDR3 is CASSLTGAGINQPQHF. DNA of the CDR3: TGCGCCAGCAGCCTGACAGGGGCCGGTATCAATCAGCCCCAGCATTTT.

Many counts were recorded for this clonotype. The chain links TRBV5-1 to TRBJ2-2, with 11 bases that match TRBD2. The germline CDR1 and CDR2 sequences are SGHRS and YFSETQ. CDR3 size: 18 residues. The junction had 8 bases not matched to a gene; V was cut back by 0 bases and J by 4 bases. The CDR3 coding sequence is TGCGCCAGCAGCTTGGTCCTAGCGGGGGGCACCAGCACCGGGGAGCTGTTTTTT. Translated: CASSLVLAGGTSTGELFF.

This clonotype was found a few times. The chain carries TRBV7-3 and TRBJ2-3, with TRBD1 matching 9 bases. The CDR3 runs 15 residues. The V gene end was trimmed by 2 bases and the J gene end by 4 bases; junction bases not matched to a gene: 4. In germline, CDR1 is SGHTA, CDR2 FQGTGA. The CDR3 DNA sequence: TGTGCCAGCAGCTTACCGGGACAGGGACCAGATACGCAGTATTTT. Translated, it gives CASSLPGQGPDTQYF. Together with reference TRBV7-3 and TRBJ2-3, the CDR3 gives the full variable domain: GAGVSQTPSNKVTEKGKYVELRCDPISGHTALYWYRQSLGQGPEFLIYFQGTGAADDSGLPNDRFFAVRPEGSVSTLKIQRTERGDSAVYLCASSLPGQGPDTQYFGPGTRLTVL.

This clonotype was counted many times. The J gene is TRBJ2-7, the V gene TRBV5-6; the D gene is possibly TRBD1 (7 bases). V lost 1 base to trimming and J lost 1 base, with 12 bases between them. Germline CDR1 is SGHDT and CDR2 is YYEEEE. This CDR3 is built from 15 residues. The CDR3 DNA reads TGTGCCAGCAGCTTGCGCCAGGGGGGATCCTACGAGCAGTACTTC. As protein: CASSLRQGGSYEQYF.

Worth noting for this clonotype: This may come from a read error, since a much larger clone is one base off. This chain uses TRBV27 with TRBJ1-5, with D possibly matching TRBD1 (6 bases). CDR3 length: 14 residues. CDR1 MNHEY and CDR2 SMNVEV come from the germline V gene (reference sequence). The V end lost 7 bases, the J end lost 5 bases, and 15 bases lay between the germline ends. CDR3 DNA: TGTGCCAGCACGATAGGGGGAGGGCATCAGCCCCAGCATTTT. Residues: CASTIGGGHQPQHF.

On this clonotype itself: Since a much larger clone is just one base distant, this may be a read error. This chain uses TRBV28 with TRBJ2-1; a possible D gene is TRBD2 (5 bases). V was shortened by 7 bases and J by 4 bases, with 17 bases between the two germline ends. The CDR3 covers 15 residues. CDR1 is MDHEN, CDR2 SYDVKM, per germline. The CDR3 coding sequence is TGTGCCAGCAACGGGGAGCGCTCCCTTTACAATGAGCAGTTCTTC. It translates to CASNGERSLYNEQFF.

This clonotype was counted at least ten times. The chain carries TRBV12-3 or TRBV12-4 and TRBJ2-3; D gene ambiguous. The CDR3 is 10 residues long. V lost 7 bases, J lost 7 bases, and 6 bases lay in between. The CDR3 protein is CASKSYTQYF. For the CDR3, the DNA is TGTGCCAGCAAATCTTATACGCAGTATTTT.

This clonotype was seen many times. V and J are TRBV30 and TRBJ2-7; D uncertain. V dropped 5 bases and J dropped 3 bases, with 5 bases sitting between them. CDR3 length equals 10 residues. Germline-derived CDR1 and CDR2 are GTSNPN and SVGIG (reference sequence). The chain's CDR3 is CAWGDYEQYF. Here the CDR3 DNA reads TGTGCCTGGGGTGACTACGAGCAGTACTTC.